Listed below are T cell receptor beta chains from one sample, sequenced in a study of regulatory T cells in long-lasting Graves disease. MiXCR, applied by TCRdb to the multiplex PCR reads, yields one record per CDR3 protein. The data hold 450,000 to 600,000 distinct CDR3 sequences, with approximately 12% observed a single time. The sample was also linked to a second study, of T cells in Graves' hyperthyroidism and ophthalmopathy.

This specimen was peripheral blood mononuclear cells (PBMCs), taken at new diagnosis, from a patient treated with antithyroid drugs. The source is a man aged 30 to 39 with Graves disease. The CDR3 runs from the conserved cysteine through the conserved F or W. The D gene is left open where the match is weak. Clone sizes are given selectively: once, few, many, or a class where the clone is expanded.

size: few
D: TRBD1
V: TRBV7-2
J: TRBJ2-2
CDR3: CASSHRGLAAGGELFF
DNA: TGTGCCAGCTCACACAGGGGCCTAGCCGCAGGAGGGGAGCTGTTTTTT

size: few
D: .
V: TRBV9
J: TRBJ1-1
CDR3: CASSPHRKGPAEAFF
DNA: TGTGCCAGCAGCCCCCATAGGAAGGGCCCGGCTGAAGCTTTCTTT

size: .
D: .
V: TRBV10-3
J: TRBJ1-1
CDR3: CAISDQIFNTEAFF
DNA: TGTGCCATCAGTGACCAGATATTTAACACTGAAGCTTTCTTT

size: many
D: .
V: TRBV3-1
J: TRBJ1-2
CDR3: CASSQVDTGYGYTF
DNA: TGTGCCAGCAGCCAAGTGGACACGGGCTATGGCTACACCTTC

size: many
D: .
V: TRBV7-9
J: TRBJ2-3
CDR3: CASSLSVLGDTQYF
DNA: TGTGCCAGCAGCCTTTCGGTTCTCGGCGATACGCAGTATTTT

size: many
D: .
V: TRBV5-1
J: TRBJ2-3
CDR3: CASSFEEADTQYF
DNA: TGTGCCAGCAGCTTTGAGGAAGCAGATACGCAGTATTTT

size: few
D: .
V: TRBV27
J: TRBJ1-6
CDR3: CATRRLGENSPLHF
DNA: TGTGCCACCCGGCGGCTAGGGGAGAATTCACCCCTCCACTTT

size: many
D: .
V: TRBV15
J: TRBJ1-2
CDR3: CATSRISDYGYTF
DNA: TGTGCCACCAGCAGAATCTCGGACTATGGCTACACCTTC

size: few
D: .
V: TRBV20-1
J: TRBJ2-3
CDR3: CSARDGSRGDTQYF
DNA: TGCAGTGCTAGAGATGGGAGCCGAGGAGATACGCAGTATTTT

size: few
D: .
V: TRBV27
J: TRBJ1-2
CDR3: CASSPIYSDGYTF
DNA: TGTGCCAGCAGTCCCATCTACAGTGACGGCTACACCTTC

size: .
D: .
V: TRBV20-1
J: TRBJ1-1
CDR3: CSARVFRGPRMNTEAFF
DNA: TGCAGTGCTAGAGTTTTCCGGGGGCCGAGGATGAACACTGAAGCTTTCTTT

size: many
D: .
V: TRBV12-5
J: TRBJ1-1
CDR3: CASGLRTGLNTEAFF
DNA: TGTGCTAGTGGTTTGCGGACCGGGTTGAACACTGAAGCTTTCTTT